This T cell receptor beta chain was sequenced in a study of a mutant IDH1 vaccine in newly diagnosed glioma. Stated time point: week 11, during vaccination. In every dose of vaccine, 300 ug of mutant IDH1 20-mer peptide was given alongside topical imiquimod. Points on this clone: Antigen specificity is unknown.

Only in-frame clones appear in the TCRdb table, and some are missing; sequencing was by immunoSEQ multiplex PCR. The sample has 110,000 or so clones, under 90% seen once. Source: PBMCs, taken from a glioma patient whose treatment included an IDH1 peptide vaccine. The receptor was isolated from a woman in her forties or fifties with glioma.

This CDR3 is CASTMGGRVGQPQHF. The CDR3 DNA reads as TGTGCCAGTACCATGGGGGGCAGGGTAGGGCAGCCCCAGCATTTT. This chain joins TRBV19 and TRBJ1-5; possible D gene TRBD1, 6 bases. The germline V gene has CDR1 LNHDA and CDR2 SQIVND (reference sequence). V was trimmed by 7 bases and J by 7 bases, leaving 20 bases between them. This CDR3 contains 15 residues.